This TCR beta chain was recorded in a study of sequential checkpoint blockade in melanoma. Study-level information: First-line arms were nivolumab then ipilimumab, or the reverse, randomized 1:1.

Libraries were prepared by immunoSEQ multiplex PCR; TCRdb keeps only in-frame clonotypes and omits some of them. Among roughly 29,000 clones listed, nearly 85% were seen once. This CDR3 is built from 12 residues. Deletions cut 1 base from V and 6 bases from J, with 6 bases between. Germline loops: CDR1 SEHNR, CDR2 FQNEAQ (reference sequence). Stated treatment: randomized to nivolumab then ipilimumab (arm A) or the reverse (arm B). None of the patients previously received DNA-damaging chemotherapy. Sorted cells were live CD3+CD8+, lacking CD19 and CD56, from PBMCs. This specimen consisted of CD8+ T cells sorted from blood (inferred from file names), obtained from a patient given nivolumab and ipilimumab in sequence. The TCR was taken from a human donor with melanoma. V is TRBV7-9 and J is TRBJ1-2; D not certain. This CDR3 reads CASSLVNDGYTF. In nucleotides, the CDR3 is TGTGCCAGCAGCTTAGTTAATGATGGCTACACCTTC. Combining the CDR3 with reference TRBV7-9 and TRBJ1-2 gives the whole variable domain DTGVSQNPRHKITKRGQNVTFRCDPISEHNRLYWYRQTLGQGPEFLTYFQNEAQLEKSRLLSDRFSAERPKGSFSTLEIQRTEQGDSAMYLCASSLVNDGYTFGSGTRLTVV.